These 26 T cell receptor beta chains were sequenced from one sample in a study of blood T cells in healthy people across ages. Combining a sample-barcoded 5' primer with a J-beta primer mix, a second PCR ran for about 6 to 11 cycles. TCRdb recomputed calls from the 5' RACE reads with MiXCR, one row per CDR3 protein. The repertoire consists of 1.5 million or so distinct CDR3 sequences, with 42% occurring once and the leading ten covering 7.9%. The sequenced material came from blood. These receptors originate from a woman aged 18-29 years in good health.

This clonotype was seen ten or more times. The J gene is TRBJ1-5, the V gene TRBV29-1, with 9 bases matching TRBD1. The CDR3 sequence is 14 residues long. The junction had 7 bases not matched to a gene; V was cut back by 6 bases and J by 4 bases. Germline CDR1 reads SQVTM; CDR2 reads ANQGSEA. The CDR3 loop is CSVSGQGMNQPQHF. The CDR3 bases are TGCAGCGTCTCAGGACAGGGGATGAATCAGCCCCAGCATTTT. The whole variable domain, filled in from reference TRBV29-1 and TRBJ1-5, reads SAVISQKPSRDICQRGTSLTIQCQVDSQVTMMFWYRQQPGQSLTLIATANQGSEATYESGFVIDKFPISRPNLTFSTLTVSNMSPEDSSIYLCSVSGQGMNQPQHFGDGTRLSIL.

This rearrangement joins TRBV10-3 to TRBJ2-7; TRBD2 agrees at 7 bases. The V gene's germline CDR1 is ENHRY and CDR2 SYGVKD. This CDR3 region has 15 residues. The junction had 12 bases not matched to a gene; V was cut back by 5 bases and J by 5 bases. The chain's CDR3 is CAISSGLRGLNEQYF. The CDR3 DNA is TGTGCCATCAGTTCGGGACTAAGAGGGCTCAACGAGCAGTACTTC.

This clonotype came up once. The CDR3, as DNA: TGTGCCAGCAAAAAAACGGGCCCCGAGGGCTACACCTTC. Translated: CASKKTGPEGYTF. The genes are TRBV2 and TRBJ1-2; D not resolved. The germline V and J ends were trimmed by 7 bases and 8 bases, with 17 bases remaining between them. CDR1 and CDR2 (germline): SNHLY, FYNNEI. This CDR3 contains 13 residues.

This chain joins TRBV27 and TRBJ2-7; the match to TRBD2 covers 11 bases. The CDR3 covers 14 residues. Germline V CDR1 and CDR2: MNHEY, SMNVEV (reference sequence). With V trimmed by 6 bases and J by 0 bases, 1 base remained unmatched. CDR3 residues: CASRLAGDSYEQYF. The CDR3 DNA is TGTGCCAGCAGACTAGCGGGAGACTCCTACGAGCAGTACTTC.

The chain carries TRBV6-1 and TRBJ2-6; 7 nucleotides line up with TRBD1. The CDR3 length is 22 residues. Germline lookup yields CDR1 MNHNS and CDR2 SASEGT. Unmatched junction bases numbered 23, after V lost 6 bases and J lost 0 bases. This CDR3 is CASSHPRTGWIMGLSGANVLTF. DNA of the CDR3: TGTGCCAGCAGCCACCCTAGGACAGGCTGGATAATGGGGCTCTCTGGGGCCAACGTCCTGACTTTC.

This chain links TRBV3-1 with TRBJ2-1; D remains unclear. The CDR3 is 15 amino acids. V lost 4 bases to trimming and J lost 2 bases, with 12 bases between them. CDR1 and CDR2 (germline): LGHDT, YNNKEL (reference sequence). For the CDR3, the DNA is TGTGCCAGCAGCCGAGCTCTTCAACCCTACAATGAGCAGTTCTTC. Residues: CASSRALQPYNEQFF.

This clonotype was observed a handful of times. The chain couples TRBV4-1 to TRBJ2-4, with 11 bases matching TRBD2. V lost 8 bases to trimming and J lost 0 bases; unmatched junction nucleotides: 6. The CDR3 totals 16 residues. Per the germline V gene, CDR1 is MGHRA and CDR2 is YSYEKL. CDR3 nucleotide sequence: TGCGCCAGCGGACTAGCGGGCCCGCTAGCCAAAAACATTCAGTACTTC. This translates into CASGLAGPLAKNIQYF.

This clonotype was recorded a few times. Relative to the germline gene, one junction end is altered; a read error may explain this. The rearrangement joins TRBV20-1 to TRBJ2-4, with TRBD2 matching 12 bases. The CDR3 is 18 residues long. Germline CDR1 DFQATT, CDR2 SNEGSKA (reference sequence). The CDR3 region has the DNA TGTAGTGCTAGAGATTCTAGCGGGGGGGCTCCGGCCAAAACCATTCAGTACTTC. Translation gives CSARDSSGGAPAKTIQYF.

The chain has TRBV4-1 and TRBJ2-7, with D possibly matching TRBD1 (6 bases). V lost 1 base and J 0 bases, leaving 10 bases between the germline ends. Per the germline V gene, CDR1 is MGHRA and CDR2 is YSYEKL. The CDR3 spans 15 residues. CDR3 coding DNA: TGCGCCAGCAGCCAAGGGCAGGGGAACTCCTACGAGCAGTACTTC. Translated: CASSQGQGNSYEQYF.

V gene TRBV3-1 combines with J gene TRBJ1-6, with TRBD1 matching over 7 bases. This CDR3 spans 16 amino acids. Germline V gene data show CDR1 as LGHDT and CDR2 as YNNKEL (reference sequence). V trimming: 4 bases; J trimming: 4 bases; junction bases outside the gene matches: 7. The CDR3, as DNA: TGTGCCAGCAGCCGCCGGGACAGCCAATATAATTCACCCCTCCACTTT. Translating it yields CASSRRDSQYNSPLHF.

This clonotype was picked up a small number of times. J is TRBJ2-2 and V is TRBV10-3, with a weak D call TRBD1 (6 bases). The V gene's germline CDR1 is ENHRY and CDR2 SYGVKD. The CDR3 is 16 residues long. Trimming cost V 2 bases and J 1 base, with 11 bases left between them. The CDR3: CAISEPTDRNTGELFF. In DNA, the CDR3 is TGTGCCATCAGTGAGCCGACGGACAGGAACACCGGGGAGCTGTTTTTT.

This clonotype was seen a few times. The chain links TRBV6-5 to TRBJ1-5; D unclear. The length of the CDR3 is 14 residues. CDR1 and CDR2 (germline): MNHEY, SVGAGI. The V gene lost 6 bases and the J gene lost 7 bases, with 16 bases spanning the gap. The CDR3 sequence: CASSLKAERQPQHF. CDR3 sequence (DNA): TGTGCCAGCAGCCTGAAGGCGGAGCGGCAGCCCCAGCATTTT.

The CDR3 nucleotides read TGTGCCAGCAGTTTACGGCACGCGGACGGGACCGTCTACGAGCAGTACTTC. The encoded protein is CASSLRHADGTVYEQYF. This rearrangement joins TRBV27 to TRBJ2-7; D possibly uses TRBD1 or TRBD2 (5 bases each). Trimming removed 2 bases from V and 3 bases from J, with 20 bases in between. Germline V gives CDR1 MNHEY, CDR2 SMNVEV (reference sequence). There are 17 residues in the CDR3.

The chain couples TRBV15 to TRBJ2-7; 11 nucleotides line up with TRBD2. The last part of the DNA fits TRBJ2-5 better; the J call may be wrong. Germline values: CDR1 LNHNV, CDR2 YYDKDF (reference sequence). The CDR3 has 16 residues. The CDR3 spells CATSRTFSGGAETQYF. The CDR3 DNA is TGTGCCACCAGCAGAACGTTTAGCGGGGGGGCGGAGACCCAGTACTTC.

The table lists this clonotype with a few counts. The chain links TRBV10-3 to TRBJ2-3; 10 nucleotides align to TRBD1. CDR3 length: 13 residues. Unmatched junction bases numbered 3, after V lost 8 bases and J lost 4 bases. The germline V gene has CDR1 ENHRY and CDR2 SYGVKD. The DNA of the CDR3 is TGTGCCATCGCCGGGACAGGGGCAGATACGCAGTATTTT. Translating gives CAIAGTGADTQYF.

This clonotype was seen only a few times. CDR3 nucleotides: TGTGCCAGCACGGCACCTAGTCAAGAGACCCAGTACTTC. This gives the protein CASTAPSQETQYF. The chain combines TRBV6-6 with TRBJ2-5; D is unclear. The CDR3 totals 13 residues. Trimming shortened V by 7 bases and J by 2 bases, and 11 bases separated the two germline ends. Per the germline V gene, CDR1 is MNHNY and CDR2 is SVGAGI (reference sequence).

CDR3 in amino acids: CSAPRTGGHDTQYF. For the CDR3, the DNA is TGCAGTGCTCCACGGACAGGGGGCCATGATACGCAGTATTTT. The chain couples TRBV20-1 to TRBJ2-3, with TRBD1 identical over 11 bases. Trimming at V came to 5 bases and at J to 6 bases, leaving 7 bases not matched to a gene. The CDR3 totals 14 residues. Germline V gene sequence: CDR1 DFQATT, CDR2 SNEGSKA (reference sequence).

The chain combines TRBV10-2 with TRBJ2-1; no definite D call. V lost 3 bases and J 6 bases, leaving 15 bases between the germline ends. The CDR3 spans 15 residues. Germline CDR1 is WSHSY and CDR2 is SAAADI. This CDR3 is CASSDPMTRFNEQFF. In DNA form, the CDR3 reads TGCGCCAGCAGTGACCCGATGACCAGATTCAATGAGCAGTTCTTC.

In this sample, this clonotype turned up once. One junction end does not reproduce the germline sequence, and a read error may be involved. V usage is TRBV6-1 and J usage is TRBJ2-1; 13 bases match TRBD2. Germline loops: CDR1 MNHNS, CDR2 SASEGT. CDR3 size: 15 residues. CDR3 in amino acids: CASIELAGGYHEQFF. The CDR3 DNA sequence: TGTGCCAGCATTGAACTAGCGGGAGGGTACCATGAGCAGTTCTTC.

The V and J genes are TRBV5-4 and TRBJ2-3, with D possibly TRBD2 on 6 matching bases. The CDR3 spans 15 residues. The V gene's germline CDR1 is SGHNT and CDR2 YYREEE (reference sequence). The V end lost 3 bases, the J end lost 1 base, and 12 bases lay between the germline ends. The CDR3 DNA reads TGTGCCAGCAGCTCGGGAGCGTTCGGCACAGATACGCAGTATTTT. It is translated as CASSSGAFGTDTQYF.

The CDR3 region is CASSHPGSGDYEQYF. Written as DNA, the CDR3 is TGCGCCAGCAGCCACCCCGGGAGCGGGGATTACGAGCAGTACTTC. This sequence joins TRBV4-1 and TRBJ2-7; 7 bases agree with TRBD2. The trim removed 3 bases at V and 4 bases at J, leaving 9 bases unmatched. The germline V gene has CDR1 MGHRA and CDR2 YSYEKL. This CDR3 contains 15 residues.

This clonotype was observed a few times. The chain combines TRBV5-1 with TRBJ2-1; the D is unclear. Looked up from germline, CDR1 is SGHRS and CDR2 is YFSETQ. The ends were cut back, 4 bases at V and 7 bases at J, with 15 bases in the middle. The CDR3 has 14 residues. CDR3 amino acids: CASSQRTDRNEQFF. The DNA for the CDR3 is TGCGCCAGCAGCCAACGGACGGATCGGAATGAGCAGTTCTTC.

This clonotype was counted a few times. The chain carries TRBV20-1 and TRBJ2-2; 8 bases map to TRBD2. CDR3 length: 14 amino acids. Germline lookup yields CDR1 DFQATT and CDR2 SNEGSKA (reference sequence). Trimming at V came to 5 bases and at J to 7 bases, leaving 9 bases not matched to a gene. In DNA form, the CDR3 reads TGCAGTGCTGCCCTCGGGACTAGAATCGGGGAGCTGTTTTTT. It yields the protein CSAALGTRIGELFF.

There are a few counts of this clonotype. The chain carries TRBV12-3 or TRBV12-4 and TRBJ1-6; weak D call: TRBD1 (6 bases). There are 15 residues in the CDR3. The V end lost 7 bases, the J end lost 4 bases, and 14 bases lay between the germline ends. CDR3 in amino acids: CASTYSGQYNSPLHF. CDR3 DNA sequence: TGTGCCAGCACTTACTCAGGACAGTATAATTCACCCCTCCACTTT.

In its sample, this clonotype was seen a few times. A much bigger clone sits one base away, suggesting this may be a read error. V usage is TRBV12-3 or TRBV12-4 and J usage is TRBJ2-5, with D tentatively TRBD2 (6 bases). V gave up 5 bases and J gave up 2 bases, with 12 bases separating them. The CDR3 has 14 amino acids. The CDR3 sequence is CASSVRTIQETQYF. The CDR3 nucleotides are TGTGCCAGCAGTGTGAGGACTATACAAGAGACCCAGTACTTC.

This clonotype was found a few times. The rearrangement uses TRBV7-2 and TRBJ2-1, with no clear D. In germline, CDR1 is SGHTA, CDR2 FQGNSA. CDR3 length: 14 amino acids. V lost 5 bases to trimming and J lost 3 bases, with 11 bases between them. This chain's CDR3 is CASSRRTDYNEQFF. For the CDR3, the DNA is TGTGCCAGCAGCCGACGAACGGACTACAATGAGCAGTTCTTC.